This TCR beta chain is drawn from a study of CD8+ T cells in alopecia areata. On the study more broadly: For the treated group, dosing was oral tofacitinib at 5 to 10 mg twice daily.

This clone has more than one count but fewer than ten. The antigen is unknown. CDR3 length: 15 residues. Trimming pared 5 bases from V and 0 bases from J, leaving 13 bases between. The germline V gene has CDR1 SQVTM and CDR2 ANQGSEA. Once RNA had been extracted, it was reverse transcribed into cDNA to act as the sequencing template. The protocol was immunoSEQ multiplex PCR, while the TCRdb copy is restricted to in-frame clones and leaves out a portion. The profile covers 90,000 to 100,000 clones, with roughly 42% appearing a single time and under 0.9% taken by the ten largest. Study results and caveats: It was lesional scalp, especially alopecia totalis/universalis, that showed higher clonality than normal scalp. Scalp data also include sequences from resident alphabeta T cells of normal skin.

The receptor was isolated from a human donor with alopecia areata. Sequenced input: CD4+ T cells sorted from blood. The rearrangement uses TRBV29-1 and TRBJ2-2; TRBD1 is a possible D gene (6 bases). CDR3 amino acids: CSVLDRISNTGELFF. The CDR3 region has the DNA TGCAGCGTTCTGGACAGAATTTCGAACACCGGGGAGCTGTTTTTT.